One and the same sample provided the 30 T cell receptor beta chains below, sequenced in a study of T cell clonotyping in hematopoietic cell transplantation. The data were produced by immunoSEQ multiplex PCR, yet TCRdb's version contains in-frame clones alone and is incomplete. Of around 6,000 clones in the sample, roughly 90% were seen once. Sequences were derived from peripheral blood mononuclear cells, sampled 100 days after allogeneic stem cell transplant. The receptor set was obtained from a female patient between 50 and 59 years old who had an allogeneic stem cell transplant from a related donor, so the T cells may come from the graft donor. Some clones in this sample may be carry-over from other donors' samples.

This clone has a handful of counts. The chain combines TRBV5-6 with TRBJ1-1; D remains ambiguous. Germline CDR1 reads SGHDT; CDR2 reads YYEEEE. This CDR3 region has 14 residues. The ends were cut back, 4 bases at V and 1 base at J, with 11 bases in the middle. The CDR3: CASSGPQRNTEAFF. As DNA, the CDR3 is TGTGCCAGCAGCGGGCCTCAACGGAACACTGAAGCTTTCTTT.

CDR3 amino acids: CASRAKGTGGAYGYTF. The CDR3 bases are TGTGCCAGCAGGGCCAAAGGGACAGGGGGGGCCTATGGCTACACCTTC. The chain is built from TRBV25-1 and TRBJ1-2, with 11 positions matching TRBD1. The CDR3 consists of 16 residues. Germline loops: CDR1 MGHDK, CDR2 SYGVNS. V was clipped by 6 bases and J by 4 bases; unmatched bases: 10.

The chain couples TRBV7-6 to TRBJ1-3; maybe TRBD1 (5 bases). CDR1 and CDR2 (germline): SGHVS, FNYEAQ. CDR3 length: 14 residues. Trimming pared 4 bases from V and 1 base from J, leaving 8 bases between. Here the CDR3 reads CASSSQASGNTIYF. The CDR3 DNA reads as TGTGCCAGCAGCTCACAGGCGTCTGGAAACACCATATATTTT.

This chain joins TRBV7-7 and TRBJ2-5; TRBD2 agrees at 8 bases. After removal of 3 bases from V and 0 bases from J, the junction contained 3 bases not matched to a gene. CDR1 SSHAT and CDR2 FNYEAQ come from the germline V gene (reference sequence). CDR3 length: 15 residues. In DNA, the CDR3 is TGTGCCAGCAGCTTTTCCGGGGGGGACCAAGAGACCCAGTACTTC. Its protein is CASSFSGGDQETQYF.

This clone was counted once. The rearrangement links TRBV19 to TRBJ1-2; D is uncertain. Trimming removed 5 bases from V and 1 base from J, with 11 bases in between. The CDR3 is made up of 14 amino acids. The germline CDR1 and CDR2 sequences are LNHDA and SQIVND (reference sequence). The CDR3 DNA sequence: TGTGCCAGTAGTCTACGACAACTTAACTATGGCTACACCTTC. The encoded protein is CASSLRQLNYGYTF. Full variable domain (missing parts from reference TRBV19 and TRBJ1-2): DGGITQSPKYLFRKEGQNVTLSCEQNLNHDAMYWYRQDPGQGLRLIYYSQIVNDFQKGDIAEGYSVSREKKESFPLTVTSAQKNPTAFYLCASSLRQLNYGYTFGSGTRLTVV.

This chain uses TRBV7-9 with TRBJ1-1, with a tentative D call TRBD1 (6 bases). Germline V CDR1 and CDR2: SEHNR, FQNEAQ (reference sequence). CDR3 length: 12 residues. V was clipped by 5 bases and J by 11 bases, with 15 bases between them. The CDR3 here is CASSLTGLGAFF. In nucleotides, the CDR3 is TGTGCCAGCAGCCTGACAGGATTGGGGGCTTTCTTT.

The V call is TRBV6-5, the J call TRBJ2-1; D is ambiguous. This CDR3 spans 14 amino acids. Per the germline V gene, CDR1 is MNHEY and CDR2 is SVGAGI. Trimming took 6 bases from V and 0 from J, leaving 9 bases between them. CDR3 residues: CASRLASSYNEQFF. CDR3 coding DNA: TGTGCCAGCAGGTTGGCTAGCTCCTACAATGAGCAGTTCTTC.

The chain combines TRBV2 with TRBJ1-2, with TRBD1 matching over 9 bases. V was pared by 6 bases and J by 8 bases, with 1 base of the junction left unmatched. CDR3 length: 11 amino acids. The germline V gene has CDR1 SNHLY and CDR2 FYNNEI. The CDR3 loop is CASRDRGGYTF. CDR3 coding DNA: TGTGCCAGCAGGGACAGGGGAGGCTACACCTTC.

The rearrangement joins TRBV7-2 to TRBJ2-3; 13 bases align to TRBD2. The CDR3 is made up of 16 amino acids. With 4 bases clipped from V and 5 bases from J, the junction kept 6 bases outside the gene matches. CDR1 and CDR2 (germline): SGHTA, FQGNSA. CDR3 in DNA: TGTGCCAGCAGCTCGGGACTAGCGGGGAGGGTAGATACGCAGTATTTT. Encoded protein: CASSSGLAGRVDTQYF.

This chain connects TRBV7-3 to TRBJ1-1, with D possibly matching TRBD1 (6 bases). The CDR3 has 11 residues. V was pared by 6 bases and J by 10 bases, with 12 bases between. Germline assignment: CDR1 SGHTA and CDR2 FQGTGA. Written as DNA, the CDR3 is TGTGCCAGCAGTCAGGGGCTGGCAGCTTTCTTT. Translating gives CASSQGLAAFF.

The chain has TRBV5-1 and TRBJ2-6; no clear D gene. This CDR3 has 16 residues. V lost 0 bases and J 0 bases, leaving 7 bases between the germline ends. Germline CDR1 and CDR2: SGHRS and YFSETQ. This CDR3 reads CASSLAPNSGANVLTF. CDR3 nucleotides: TGCGCCAGCAGCTTGGCCCCCAACTCTGGGGCCAACGTCCTGACTTTC.

CDR3 amino acids: CASSTDRPYGYTF. CDR3 DNA: TGCGCCAGCAGCACGGACAGGCCGTATGGCTACACCTTC. The chain links TRBV5-1 to TRBJ1-2; 7 bases map to TRBD1. The V and J ends lost 4 bases and 5 bases, in that order; junction bases with no gene match: 5. Germline V lookup: CDR1 SGHRS, CDR2 YFSETQ. This CDR3 has 13 amino acids. The whole variable domain, filled in from reference TRBV5-1 and TRBJ1-2, reads KAGVTQTPRYLIKTRGQQVTLSCSPISGHRSVSWYQQTPGQGLQFLFEYFSETQRNKGNFPGRFSGRQFSNSRSEMNVSTLELGDSALYLCASSTDRPYGYTFGSGTRLTVV.

The chain combines TRBV28 with TRBJ1-6; D remains unclear. Germline V CDR1 and CDR2: MDHEN, SYDVKM. The CDR3 runs to 13 residues. V lost 7 bases, J lost 11 bases, and 15 bases lay in between. The CDR3 coding sequence is TGTGCCAGCAACTCGAATTGGGAAGCACCCCTCCACTTT. Its protein product is CASNSNWEAPLHF.

The J gene is TRBJ2-7, the V gene TRBV30; D may be TRBD1 (5 bases). The V and J ends lost 3 bases and 4 bases respectively, with 13 bases between them. Per the germline V gene, CDR1 is GTSNPN and CDR2 is SVGIG (reference sequence). This CDR3 has 13 amino acids. The DNA of the CDR3 is TGTGCCTGGAGCCTACTAAGGGGTTACGAGCAGTACTTC. It specifies CAWSLLRGYEQYF.

This rearrangement joins TRBV6-5 to TRBJ2-5, with D uncertain. This CDR3 is built from 13 residues. CDR1 is MNHEY and CDR2 is SVGAGI in the germline V gene. Trimming removed 2 bases at V and 4 bases at J, with 8 bases between. The CDR3 protein is CASSYQVGETQYF. In DNA form, the CDR3 reads TGTGCCAGCAGTTACCAGGTGGGAGAGACCCAGTACTTC.

Here the CDR3 DNA reads TGTGCCAGCAGTTTATCTGGTACAGGGGGCACTGAAGCTTTCTTT. This encodes CASSLSGTGGTEAFF. V and J are TRBV28 and TRBJ1-1; TRBD1 matches 8 bases. V gave up 1 base and J gave up 4 bases; unmatched junction bases: 5. The germline CDR1 and CDR2 sequences are MDHEN and SYDVKM. This CDR3 comprises 15 residues.

The gene calls are TRBV4-3 and TRBJ1-3; 11 nucleotides align to TRBD1. Germline loops: CDR1 LGHNA, CDR2 YSLEER. The junction had 12 bases not matched to a gene; V was cut back by 0 bases and J by 5 bases. This CDR3 comprises 19 residues. CDR3 amino acids: CASSQEWNTGTGGRNTIYF. The CDR3, as DNA: TGCGCCAGCAGCCAAGAATGGAACACCGGGACAGGGGGACGAAACACCATATATTTT.

The rearrangement joins TRBV9 to TRBJ2-2; D not certain. The CDR3 has 13 amino acids. V was shortened by 4 bases and J by 6 bases, with 10 bases between the two germline ends. Germline V gene lookup returns CDR1 SGDLS and CDR2 YYNGEE. CDR3: CASSPRTPGELFF. In DNA, the CDR3 is TGTGCCAGCAGCCCTCGGACGCCCGGGGAGCTGTTTTTT.

The rearrangement links TRBV19 to TRBJ1-2, with 8 bases that match TRBD1. Germline CDR1 is LNHDA and CDR2 is SQIVND (reference sequence). After removal of 4 bases from V and 8 bases from J, the junction contained 15 bases not matched to a gene. There are 16 residues in the CDR3. DNA for the CDR3: TGTGCCAGTAGTAGCGAAGGGACAGGAAACATCCGGGGCTACACCTTC. This encodes CASSSEGTGNIRGYTF.

V gene TRBV6-6 combines with J gene TRBJ1-5; D gene unclear. The CDR3 has 12 amino acids. Germline CDR1 MNHNY, CDR2 SVGAGI (reference sequence). V was cut by 6 bases and J by 6 bases, with 9 bases left in between. CDR3 loop: CASSSWGQPQHF. The CDR3 bases are TGTGCCAGCAGCTCGTGGGGTCAGCCCCAGCATTTT.

This chain connects TRBV19 to TRBJ1-5; a weak D match, TRBD1 (5 bases). The CDR3 contains 14 residues. V was clipped by 5 bases and J by 0 bases, with 8 bases between them. Germline V gene sequence: CDR1 LNHDA, CDR2 SQIVND (reference sequence). The CDR3 loop is CASSQGDSNQPQHF. The CDR3 nucleotides read TGTGCCAGTAGTCAGGGAGATAGCAATCAGCCCCAGCATTTT.

The genes are TRBV11-2 and TRBJ2-7; the match to TRBD1 covers 7 bases. The V gene end was trimmed by 0 bases and the J gene end by 4 bases; junction bases not matched to a gene: 3. This CDR3 has 14 amino acids. Germline assignment: CDR1 SGHAT and CDR2 FQNNGV. The CDR3 spells CASSLERGRYEQYF. CDR3 in DNA: TGTGCCAGCAGCTTAGAAAGGGGGCGTTACGAGCAGTACTTC.

For the CDR3, the DNA is TGTGCCACCACGGCAGCGGGGGGTTACAATGAGCAGTTCTTC. It is translated as CATTAAGGYNEQFF. The chain joins TRBV19 to TRBJ2-1; TRBD2 matches 9 bases. J was trimmed by 4 bases and V by 10 bases; bases with no gene match: 8. This CDR3 comprises 14 residues. Germline CDR1 LNHDA, CDR2 SQIVND (reference sequence). Together with reference TRBV19 and TRBJ2-1, the CDR3 gives the full variable domain: DGGITQSPKYLFRKEGQNVTLSCEQNLNHDAMYWYRQDPGQGLRLIYYSQIVNDFQKGDIAEGYSVSREKKESFPLTVTSAQKNPTAFYLCATTAAGGYNEQFFGPGTRLTVL.

This sequence joins TRBV2 and TRBJ2-7, with D possibly matching TRBD1 (5 bases). Germline V lookup: CDR1 SNHLY, CDR2 FYNNEI. The length of the CDR3 is 17 residues. Trimming shortened V by 6 bases and J by 0 bases, and 21 bases separated the two germline ends. The CDR3 loop reads CASSHSSWQGDSYEQYF. The CDR3 DNA reads as TGTGCCAGCAGCCATAGTTCGTGGCAGGGCGACTCCTACGAGCAGTACTTC.

V is TRBV2 and J is TRBJ1-1; 7 bases line up with TRBD1. With V trimmed by 7 bases and J by 4 bases, 12 bases remained unmatched. Germline CDR1 SNHLY, CDR2 FYNNEI. This CDR3 contains 15 residues. The CDR3 DNA reads TGTGCCAGCACATCACAGGGGAAGGAGGTCACTGAAGCTTTCTTT. Amino acid sequence: CASTSQGKEVTEAFF.

The V gene is TRBV27, the J gene TRBJ1-1; no definite D call. Germline V lookup: CDR1 MNHEY, CDR2 SMNVEV (reference sequence). The V end lost 3 bases, the J end lost 6 bases, and 11 bases lay between the germline ends. The CDR3 consists of 13 residues. The CDR3 region is CASSLVAGPEAFF. The CDR3 nucleotides read TGTGCCAGCAGTTTGGTTGCGGGCCCTGAAGCTTTCTTT.

The chain couples TRBV2 to TRBJ1-5; tentative D call: TRBD1 (6 bases). The germline CDR1 and CDR2 sequences are SNHLY and FYNNEI. The CDR3 sequence is 14 residues long. V was clipped by 10 bases and J by 0 bases, with 13 bases between them. In DNA, the CDR3 is TGTGCCACCTCAGGGGAGACTAGCAATCAGCCCCAGCATTTT. It translates to CATSGETSNQPQHF.

This chain connects TRBV5-8 to TRBJ2-5; maybe TRBD2 (5 bases). Germline V gene sequence: CDR1 SGHTS, CDR2 YDEGEE. Trimming pared 4 bases from V and 3 bases from J, leaving 10 bases between. The CDR3 is 13 residues long. The CDR3 loop reads CASSRGLEETQYF. The DNA for the CDR3 is TGTGCCAGCAGCCGAGGACTTGAAGAGACCCAGTACTTC.

The chain links TRBV25-1 to TRBJ1-4; weak D call: TRBD1 (6 bases). Trimming cost V 1 base and J 6 bases, with 15 bases left between them. The CDR3 totals 16 residues. Looked up from germline, CDR1 is MGHDK and CDR2 is SYGVNS. The CDR3 nucleotides are TGTGCCAGCAGTGAATGGGGGGGCAGGGTGGATGAAAAACTGTTTTTT. This codes for CASSEWGGRVDEKLFF.

In nucleotides, the CDR3 is TGTGCCAGCAGCTTAACCCCGTATGGCTACACCTTC. Amino acid sequence: CASSLTPYGYTF. The gene calls are TRBV7-2 and TRBJ1-2; no definite D call. CDR3 length: 12 residues. The ends were cut back, 2 bases at V and 5 bases at J, with 6 bases in the middle. The germline V gene encodes CDR1 SGHTA and CDR2 FQGNSA.